This T cell receptor (beta chain) came from a study of vaccination and CD4 T cells after COVID-19 (dated by TCRdb to between 2021 and 2022). In the study overall: Convalescent patients had a positive SARS-CoV-2 result on nasal swab PCR, and of these patients, several had mild disease and one had severe disease. In around nine COVID-19 convalescent patients and a handful of infection-naive healthy vaccine recipients, the spike-specific CD4+ TCR repertoire before mRNA vaccination was compared with the repertoire after mRNA vaccination. Post-vaccine blood samples were taken a median of roughly 75 days after the second vaccine dose, with a range of 14 to 241 days. As controls, cultures received a CEFX viral epitope pool (the positive control), an HIV-1 Nef peptide pool (the negative control), or no peptide at all. The cultures were stimulated with overlapping spike peptide pools from SARS-CoV-2 and from the common cold coronaviruses HCoV-NL63, HCoV-OC43 and HCoV-229E. Post-COVID blood samples from convalescent patients were collected a median of about 110 days after diagnosis, with a range of 35 to 161 days. The convalescent cohort included six males and four females, with two Hispanic individuals, seven Caucasians, two Asians and one multiracial person. Each participant got two doses of either the Pfizer-BioNTech BNT162b2 vaccine (n=8) or the Moderna mRNA-1273 vaccine (n=2).

Receptor amplification or capture employed PCR. DNA from cultured CD4+ T cells underwent TCR sequencing with the Oncomine TCR Beta short-read assay at the Johns Hopkins FTIC core. Genomic DNA was extracted from the cultured CD4+ T cells with the QIAamp micro DNA kit. Oncomine TCR Beta libraries made from cultured CD4+ T cells were pooled using unique dual indexes and sequenced on an Illumina iSeq 100. The authors' pipeline ran thus. Non-productive sequences were removed, and CDR3s not starting with C, not ending with F or W, or shorter than 7 amino acids were discarded. The MANAFEST web application was used to identify antigen-specific clonotypes by comparing peptide-stimulated wells against reference wells and other culture wells. Positive clones required FDR below 0.05, an odds ratio above 5, and productive frequency above 0.1% in at least two of three replicate wells. A clonotype was classed as cross-reactive if the clonotype showed significant expansion both in SARS-CoV-2 spike wells and in at least one common cold coronavirus spike condition. Using R version 3.6.1, CDR3 homology was evaluated through Levenshtein distances (stringdist) along with unrooted phylogenetic trees (ape). The public sequencing data were trimmed at Q25 with fastp and processed into clonotypes with MiXCR by TCRdb, which kept only in-frame beta chains. Duplicate CDR3 protein sequences are folded into a single record with the most common DNA and genes. TCRdb assigned the V and J calls; the authors' analysis was not used. The sample table records 9,500 to 15,000 distinct CDR3 sequences; roughly 54% of these occur just once. The ten largest clones represent over 25% of the sample.

This clonotype showed up just a few times. This clone's antigen is unknown. No much larger clone is present one base from it, and per-base qualities are unavailable. Study-level results and caveats: In convalescent patients, a median approximately 86% of post-vaccine SARS-CoV-2-reactive clones were detected only after vaccination, suggesting vaccine-specific priming. The median count of SARS-CoV-2-reactive clonotypes went up from 20 to 25 after infection to a few dozen after vaccination, although the change was not significant. Nearly all vaccine-specific clones in convalescent patients (304 of 307) were mono-reactive for SARS-CoV-2 spike rather than cross-reactive with common cold coronaviruses. The study included relatively few convalescent patients and did not analyze early timepoints after natural infection.

The treatment or condition label, as the study defines it: approximately nine-day PBMC culture with coronavirus spike peptide pools or control peptides (ViraFEST assay). The ViraFEST assay, used in the study, expanded antigen-specific T cells with peptide pools and then identified the expanded clonotypes through TCR sequencing. The positive SARS-CoV-2 PCR tests of the convalescent patients were dated from March to December 2020, before the Alpha, Beta and Delta variants emerged in the United States. Each well held approximately 2 million PBMCs cultured in IMDM containing approximately 5.3% human AB serum and 9 to 10 IU/ml IL-2, with about 10 ug/ml peptide pools added. On days 3 and 7, half of the culture medium was replaced with fresh IL-2-containing medium. After less than twelve days of culture, CD4+ T cells were isolated by negative selection with the EasySep CD4+ T cell isolation kit. PBMCs were separated from whole blood using Ficoll-Paque Plus gradient centrifugation and then either used fresh or cryopreserved at -140C. Triplicate wells were generally used for each culture condition.

This receptor was identified in a human donor who had recovered from COVID-19. The source material was CD4+ T cells from blood, cultured in vitro.

The DNA reads as follows: TGTGCCACCAGCAGAGATCTTTGGGGACAGGGTCATGGCTACACCTTC. This is translated as CATSRDLWGQGHGYTF. Recombination joined TRBV15 with TRBJ1-2; 9 central nucleotides agree with TRBD1. CDR1 and CDR2 are drawn from the germline V gene (reference sequence): LNHNV, YYDKDF. V trim: 0 bases; J trim: 6 bases; unmatched bases: 8. From its cysteine to its phenylalanine, the CDR3 spans 16 amino acids. Left in the record is the CDR3 DNA by itself, 48 bases read in frame from the first base.